The subject of this entry is one TCR beta chain. This clonotype was seen at least ten times. This clone's antigen is unknown. Per-base quality was not reported, and no clone a single base away is much larger than it. The germline V gene (reference sequence) supplies CDR1 SEHNR and CDR2 FQNEAQ. Relative to germline, V is 8 bases shorter and J is 6 bases shorter, with 13 bases between their ends. From the cysteine through the phenylalanine, the CDR3 covers 12 amino acids. The entry retains the CDR3 DNA only, 36 bases that are in frame from base 1. This record belongs to a study of T cells in Graves' hyperthyroidism and ophthalmopathy (dated by TCRdb to between 2018 and 2020). Regarding the research as a whole: Peripheral blood was collected at initial diagnosis, before any treatment. To identify TCR V-J signatures that set the groups apart, the researchers used a discovery cohort of approximately 98 patients, made up of 40 to 45 with Graves' ophthalmopathy and about 59 with stable Graves' hyperthyroidism. Prospective prediction of ophthalmopathy was tested in an independent validation cohort of approximately 19 hyperthyroidism patients and 15 to 17 patients who later progressed to ophthalmopathy. The 100 or so discovery patients were divided at random into training and test sets in a 7:3 ratio. Thyroid tissue and blood T-cell repertoires from six Graves' hyperthyroidism patients were also compared in the study. Following sampling, methimazole starting at 30 mg daily was given to hyperthyroidism patients, and high-dose intravenous methylprednisolone was given to ophthalmopathy patients. TCR Vbeta CDR3 sequencing of 120 to 150 peripheral blood samples (43 ophthalmopathy, around 80 hyperthyroidism and 17 progressor patients) is reported in the paper.

TCR beta CDR3 regions were amplified from RNA transcripts. A first-round RT-PCR of the TCR CDR3 used the HTBI primer set with the Qiagen OneStep RT-PCR kit. Libraries were constructed in a second round of multiplex PCR, after which size selection and purification were performed. The libraries were sequenced on an Illumina HiSeq2000 using paired-end 100 bp reads. For the original study's pipeline: SOAPnuke was used to process the raw data, with reads discarded if the reads contained adapters or uncalled bases, had a mean Phred below 15, or lacked an exact constant-primer or identifier match. COPE v1.2.5 was used to merge high-quality paired reads, and clonotypes were defined as unique nucleotide sequences. Clonotypes were aligned to IMGT TRBV, TRBD and TRBJ reference segments using MiTCR v1.1. Only V-J combinations with frequency above 0.0001, covering about 99% of repertoires, were analysed. A TCS score was defined as the ratio of F50 (clonal expansion) to E x V (chaos), with BLOSUM62-based TCRdist applied between CDR3 peptides within each V-J. Welch's t-statistics and random forest reduced some 510 V-J features to 10 to 15, which were used in a naive Bayes classifier (R e1071). Using fastp trimming at Q25 and MiXCR clonotype assembly, TCRdb reanalyzed the public sequencing data and kept in-frame beta chains. Each CDR3 protein gets just one entry, which takes the most common genes and DNA from the rows behind it. The V and J calls shown here were made by TCRdb, not taken from the authors' results. A total of about 740,000 distinct CDR3 sequences appear in this sample, approximately 14% of them only once. More than 8.5% of the sample lies in the top ten.

Paper-wide results and their limitations: Most expanded thyroid clonotypes (frequency above 0.001) were also detected in blood, a finding suggesting that blood repertoires may reflect thyroid immune responses. No statistical method was used to fix the sample size in advance, and group allocation was not hidden from the investigators. Ophthalmopathy was separated from stable hyperthyroidism by a 13 V-J signature model, with 87.88% sensitivity and 81% to 83% specificity obtained in cross-validation and 80%/75% obtained in testing. In validation, the model predicted progression to ophthalmopathy a median of roughly 6.2 months before onset, with approximately 71% sensitivity and 72.22% specificity.

Graves' hyperthyroidism was defined as stable when no progression to ophthalmopathy occurred over 18 months of follow-up. The hyperthyroidism patients were between 18 and 65 years old and newly diagnosed, with a disease duration of less than 2 months. Patients with uncontrolled infections, other autoimmune diseases, pregnancy or lactation were excluded. Diagnoses were based on clinical symptoms, serum thyroxine and TRAb, thyroid ultrasound and orbital computed tomography. PBMCs were separated from roughly 9.6 ml of fresh peripheral blood using Ficoll-Paque density gradient centrifugation. Total RNA was extracted using Trizol reagent, and RNA quality was assessed on an Agilent 2100 Bioanalyzer.

This TCR was sampled from a woman aged 18-29 years with Graves' hyperthyroidism. Sequenced material: blood. This sequence uses TRBV7-9 and TRBJ1-1; confidence is insufficient to name the D gene. Here is the DNA: TGTGCCAGCTCACCACCGCGGGCTGAAGCTTTCTTT. Its protein is CASSPPRAEAFF. The full variable domain, with segments outside the CDR3 supplied by the reference TRBV7-9 and TRBJ1-1 proteins, appears as DTGVSQNPRHKITKRGQNVTFRCDPISEHNRLYWYRQTLGQGPEFLTYFQNEAQLEKSRLLSDRFSAERPKGSFSTLEIQRTEQGDSAMYLCASSPPRAEAFFGQGTRLTVV.